A single sample is the source of the 25 T cell receptor beta chains below, sequenced in a study of T cells after somatic rescue of genetic block. This table comes from immunoSEQ multiplex PCR, and its TCRdb copy is limited to in-frame clones, with some not included. Here the sample spans approximately 78,000 clones, more than 75% being singletons. Sequencing used peripheral blood mononuclear cells (PBMCs). These receptors were obtained from a man aged 25 to 40.

The chain employs TRBV5-1 and TRBJ1-1, with 9 bases identical to TRBD1. The CDR3 has 16 amino acids. Germline trimming cut 7 bases from V and 4 bases from J; bases unmatched to any gene: 14. Germline V gene sequence: CDR1 SGHRS, CDR2 YFSETQ. The CDR3 region has the DNA TGCGCCAGCGCGACCCGGGGACAGGGTATTCCCACTGAAGCTTTCTTT. Its protein is CASATRGQGIPTEAFF.

The V and J genes are TRBV5-4 and TRBJ2-5; D is unresolved. V lost 3 bases and J lost 4, with 13 bases in between. The CDR3 covers 14 residues. Germline CDR1 is SGHNT and CDR2 is YYREEE (reference sequence). The CDR3 DNA follows: TGTGCCAGCAGCTGGGGTGGAAGAGGAGAGACCCAGTACTTC. Protein: CASSWGGRGETQYF.

The chain couples TRBV30 to TRBJ1-1; D is unresolved. In germline, CDR1 is GTSNPN, CDR2 SVGIG (reference sequence). This CDR3 contains 12 residues. V was shortened by 2 bases and J by 2 bases, with 6 bases between the two germline ends. CDR3 nucleotide sequence: TGTGCCTGGAGTAGACCTAACACTGAAGCTTTCTTT. This codes for CAWSRPNTEAFF. The complete variable domain, with remaining parts taken from reference TRBV30 and TRBJ1-1, reads SQTIHQWPATLVQPVGSPLSLECTVEGTSNPNLYWYRQAAGRGLQLLFYSVGIGQISSEVPQNLSASRPQDRQFILSSKKLLLSDSGFYLCAWSRPNTEAFFGQGTRLTVV.

The chain joins TRBV18 to TRBJ2-7; D perhaps matches TRBD1 (7 bases). CDR3 length: 16 residues. Germline loops: CDR1 KGHSH, CDR2 LQKENI. V was cut by 6 bases and J by 0 bases, with 18 bases left in between. The CDR3 reads CASSYAGQRSSYEQYF. The CDR3 DNA is TGTGCCAGCTCGTACGCGGGACAGCGAAGCTCCTACGAGCAGTACTTC.

Only one count was recorded for this clone. The rearrangement joins TRBV6-5 to TRBJ2-1; no reliable D call. This CDR3 has 11 residues. V shed 2 bases and J shed 9 bases, with 5 bases lying between them. The germline gives CDR1 MNHEY, CDR2 SVGAGI. Here the CDR3 DNA reads TGTGCCAGCAGTTACAGGGCTGAGCAGTTCTTC. It yields the protein CASSYRAEQFF.

This clone was counted only a few times. The chain combines TRBV30 with TRBJ1-2; a weak D match, TRBD1 (6 bases). V dropped 2 bases and J dropped 7 bases, with 17 bases sitting between them. In germline, CDR1 is GTSNPN, CDR2 SVGIG (reference sequence). The CDR3 covers 14 residues. The chain's CDR3 is CAWSWGRGRVGYTF. For the CDR3, the DNA is TGTGCCTGGAGTTGGGGCAGGGGAAGAGTTGGCTACACCTTC.

The V gene is TRBV6-1, the J gene TRBJ1-2; D perhaps matches TRBD1 (5 bases). The CDR3 covers 12 residues. CDR1 and CDR2 (germline): MNHNS, SASEGT. The V end was cut by 6 bases, the J end by 1 base, with 6 bases between. The CDR3 spells CASSRVNYGYTF. The CDR3 DNA is TGTGCCAGCAGCAGGGTTAACTATGGCTACACCTTC.

The chain recombines TRBV11-2 with TRBJ1-5; maybe TRBD1 (5 bases). V lost 0 bases to trimming and J lost 5 bases, with 8 bases between them. The CDR3 sequence is 14 residues long. The germline CDR1 and CDR2 sequences are SGHAT and FQNNGV. The CDR3 nucleotides read TGTGCCAGCAGCTTAGACCAGGGTCATCAGCCCCAGCATTTT. Protein sequence: CASSLDQGHQPQHF.

The V call is TRBV11-2, the J call TRBJ2-7, with D tentatively TRBD1 or TRBD2 (5 bases each). Trimming left V 5 bases short and J 0 bases short, with 11 bases between. CDR1 is SGHAT and CDR2 is FQNNGV in the germline V gene. This CDR3 has 14 amino acids. The DNA of the CDR3 is TGTGCCAGCAGCAGGGACCACATCTCCTACGAGCAGTACTTC. It translates to CASSRDHISYEQYF.

The gene calls are TRBV7-9 and TRBJ1-3; D not resolved. The CDR3 contains 15 residues. V lost 2 bases and J lost 4, with 12 bases in between. The germline gives CDR1 SEHNR, CDR2 FQNEAQ (reference sequence). The CDR3 DNA reads as TGTGCCAGCAGCTTATTTAGAGACAACGGAAACACCATATATTTT. Amino acids: CASSLFRDNGNTIYF.

This chain connects TRBV5-4 to TRBJ2-2; D is ambiguous. Trimming stripped 2 bases from V and 3 bases from J, with 5 bases between. Germline values: CDR1 SGHNT, CDR2 YYREEE (reference sequence). The length of the CDR3 is 13 residues. The CDR3 loop is CASSLFYTGELFF. The CDR3 DNA is TGTGCCAGCAGCTTATTTTACACCGGGGAGCTGTTTTTT. Combining the CDR3 with reference TRBV5-4 and TRBJ2-2 gives the whole variable domain ETGVTQSPTHLIKTRGQQVTLRCSSQSGHNTVSWYQQALGQGPQFIFQYYREEENGRGNFPPRFSGLQFPNYSSELNVNALELDDSALYLCASSLFYTGELFFGEGSRLTVL.

This rearrangement joins TRBV28 to TRBJ2-1, with 11 positions matching TRBD2. The CDR3 sequence is 16 residues long. Per germline, CDR1 MDHEN and CDR2 SYDVKM. The V and J ends lost 4 bases and 5 bases, in that order; junction bases with no gene match: 7. CDR3 protein: CASSSPGLADNNEQFF. CDR3 coding DNA: TGTGCCAGCAGTTCCCCGGGACTAGCGGATAACAATGAGCAGTTCTTC.

The chain carries TRBV19 and TRBJ2-3, with D possibly matching TRBD2 (6 bases). Germline CDR1 reads LNHDA; CDR2 reads SQIVND (reference sequence). The CDR3 runs to 13 residues. V lost 5 bases to trimming and J lost 9 bases, with 15 bases between them. The CDR3 nucleotides are TGTGCCAGTAGTGGGGACGTCGGAGGGACGCAGTATTTT. Amino acids: CASSGDVGGTQYF.

CDR3 sequence (DNA): TGCAGTGCTAGAGACGCCTACGAGCAGTACTTC. Translated: CSARDAYEQYF. V gene TRBV20-1 combines with J gene TRBJ2-7; no reliable D call. This CDR3 contains 11 residues. V lost 0 bases and J 2 bases, leaving 2 bases between the germline ends. In germline, CDR1 is DFQATT, CDR2 SNEGSKA (reference sequence).

The chain joins TRBV4-2 to TRBJ2-5; D call uncertain. This CDR3 spans 14 amino acids. The germline CDR1 and CDR2 sequences are LGHNA and YNFKEQ. The ends were cut back, 1 base at V and 2 bases at J, with 8 bases in the middle. CDR3 sequence: CASSQATQQETQYF. CDR3 DNA sequence: TGTGCCAGCAGCCAAGCGACTCAGCAAGAGACCCAGTACTTC.

The rearrangement uses TRBV6-6 and TRBJ1-3, with a tentative D call TRBD1 (6 bases). The CDR3 contains 15 residues. Germline CDR1 is MNHNY and CDR2 is SVGAGI (reference sequence). Deletions cut 2 bases from V and 3 bases from J, with 11 bases between. For the CDR3, the DNA is TGTGCCAGCAGTTACAAACAGGGAGTTGGAAACACCATATATTTT. Translating it yields CASSYKQGVGNTIYF.

V is TRBV7-6 and J is TRBJ2-5; D ambiguous. Germline CDR1 reads SGHVS; CDR2 reads FNYEAQ. The CDR3 is 14 residues long. V was shortened by 4 bases and J by 4 bases, with 13 bases between the two germline ends. This CDR3 reads CASSWGWARETQYF. The CDR3 coding sequence is TGTGCCAGCAGCTGGGGATGGGCGCGAGAGACCCAGTACTTC.

V usage is TRBV4-2 and J usage is TRBJ1-2; TRBD1 might be the D (5 bases). Germline CDR1 reads LGHNA; CDR2 reads YNFKEQ. V was clipped by 1 base and J by 1 base, with 7 bases between them. The CDR3 is 14 amino acids. The CDR3 protein is CASSQARGNYGYTF. The CDR3 DNA is TGTGCCAGCAGCCAAGCGAGGGGTAACTATGGCTACACCTTC.

V usage is TRBV28 and J usage is TRBJ2-7; D assignment may be TRBD1 or TRBD2 (6 bases each). CDR1 and CDR2 from the germline V gene are MDHEN and SYDVKM. This CDR3 region has 15 residues. Trimming removed 5 bases from V and 5 bases from J, with 19 bases in between. For the CDR3, the DNA is TGTGCCAGCAGTCCCCCCGGGGGCGGAATGGACGAGCAGTACTTC. Translating it yields CASSPPGGGMDEQYF.

V is TRBV5-1 and J is TRBJ1-2, with D possibly being TRBD1 (5 bases). Germline V gives CDR1 SGHRS, CDR2 YFSETQ. The V end lost 0 bases, the J end lost 0 bases, and 9 bases lay between the germline ends. This CDR3 comprises 15 residues. CDR3 sequence: CASSLAGGTNYGYTF. The CDR3 nucleotides read TGCGCCAGCAGCTTGGCGGGGGGAACTAACTATGGCTACACCTTC.

This chain connects TRBV6-9 to TRBJ2-7, with D possibly being TRBD2 (6 bases). CDR3 size: 15 residues. Per the germline V gene, CDR1 is MNHGY and CDR2 is SVAAGI. V lost 3 bases to trimming and J lost 2 bases, with 14 bases between them. CDR3 sequence (DNA): TGTGCCAGCAGTTACGCGATCGGGACTCCCTACGAGCAGTACTTC. Translated: CASSYAIGTPYEQYF.

This sequence joins TRBV4-1 and TRBJ2-7; 7 nucleotides agree with TRBD1. This CDR3 has 15 amino acids. The germline V gene encodes CDR1 MGHRA and CDR2 YSYEKL. J was trimmed by 2 bases and V by 1 base; bases with no gene match: 5. The CDR3 nucleotides read TGCGCCAGCAGCCAAGGGACAGGTCTAACCTACGAGCAGTACTTC. As protein: CASSQGTGLTYEQYF.

V usage is TRBV2 and J usage is TRBJ1-5, with D hard to call. Trimming removed 0 bases from V and 4 bases from J, with 1 base in between. There are 12 residues in the CDR3. CDR1 is SNHLY, CDR2 FYNNEI, per germline. CDR3 sequence reads: CASSEANQPQHF. Here the CDR3 DNA reads TGTGCCAGCAGTGAAGCGAATCAGCCCCAGCATTTT.

This sequence joins TRBV6-1 and TRBJ2-2; maybe TRBD1 (6 bases). V was pared by 7 bases and J by 0 bases, with 12 bases between. The CDR3 is 15 amino acids. Germline V gives CDR1 MNHNS, CDR2 SASEGT. CDR3 DNA sequence: TGTGCCAGCACTACCAACAGGGCGAACACCGGGGAGCTGTTTTTT. It specifies CASTTNRANTGELFF.

This chain connects TRBV7-3 to TRBJ1-3; D is undetermined. The V end lost 5 bases, the J end lost 3 bases, and 8 bases lay between the germline ends. CDR3 size: 13 residues. Germline-derived CDR1 and CDR2 are SGHTA and FQGTGA. In DNA form, the CDR3 reads TGTGCCAGCAGCCCCCCCGGTGGAAACACCATATATTTT. Its translation: CASSPPGGNTIYF.